This entry lists 10 T cell receptor beta chains sequenced from one sample in a study of cytomegalovirus exposure and HLA in healthy donors. PCR primers comprised 60 Vbeta and 13 Jbeta primers. Assay used: immunoSEQ multiplex PCR; TCRdb lists only in-frame clones, some missing. The repertoire holds approximately 170,000 clones, with around four fifths as singletons. The sample taken for sequencing was PBMCs. The receptors originated from a man between 18 and 29 years old in good health and CMV-seropositive.

The rearrangement joins TRBV7-2 to TRBJ1-2, with 9 bases that match TRBD1. CDR1 SGHTA and CDR2 FQGNSA come from the germline V gene. This CDR3 is built from 14 residues. V shed 3 bases, J shed 6 bases, and the junction held 5 bases outside the gene matches. The CDR3, as DNA: TGTGCCAGCAGCTTCCAACAGGGGGCGAATGGCTACACCTTC. Its protein product is CASSFQQGANGYTF.

The chain couples TRBV7-2 to TRBJ2-7, with 7 bases lining up with TRBD1. The trim removed 4 bases at V and 3 bases at J, leaving 9 bases unmatched. The CDR3 contains 15 residues. Germline lookup yields CDR1 SGHTA and CDR2 FQGNSA. The CDR3 coding sequence is TGTGCCAGCAGCTGGATGATGGGACAGAGCTACGAGCAGTACTTC. It translates to CASSWMMGQSYEQYF.

This rearrangement joins TRBV5-1 to TRBJ2-3; D is perhaps TRBD2 (5 bases). The V gene's germline CDR1 is SGHRS and CDR2 YFSETQ. V dropped 7 bases and J dropped 9 bases, with 18 bases sitting between them. CDR3 size: 13 residues. The CDR3 sequence is CASRAEGTRTQYF. The CDR3 DNA reads TGCGCCAGCCGAGCAGAGGGCACCCGAACGCAGTATTTT.

This chain joins TRBV18 and TRBJ2-3; 10 positions match TRBD2. With V trimmed by 1 base and J by 3 bases, 7 bases remained unmatched. CDR1 and CDR2 from the germline V gene are KGHSH and LQKENI. This CDR3 has 17 residues. CDR3 sequence reads: CASSPLGGTSVTDTQYF. In nucleotides, the CDR3 is TGTGCCAGCTCACCACTTGGGGGGACTAGCGTAACAGATACGCAGTATTTT.

Comments on this clone: Its ends do not fully match the called genes, so a read error is possible. The chain joins TRBV4-1 to TRBJ2-1, with 8 bases aligning to TRBD2. CDR1 is MGHRA and CDR2 is YSYEKL in the germline V gene. The CDR3 sequence is 16 residues long. The CDR3 is CASRQDPGGDFGEQFF. The CDR3 nucleotides are TGCGCCAGCAGACAAGATCCGGGAGGGGACTTCGGTGAGCAGTTCTTC.

This clone was detected a few times. V gene TRBV27 combines with J gene TRBJ2-2; TRBD1 might be the D (6 bases). V lost 7 bases, J lost 4 bases, and 10 bases lay in between. The CDR3 totals 13 residues. In germline, CDR1 is MNHEY, CDR2 SMNVEV (reference sequence). In nucleotides, the CDR3 is TGTGCCAGCATAAGAGGGGGCACCGGGGAGCTGTTTTTT. Amino acids: CASIRGGTGELFF.

The chain recombines TRBV7-8 with TRBJ2-1; 9 bases align to TRBD2. V shed 5 bases and J 7 bases; nucleotides not matched to a gene: 9. Germline V gene lookup returns CDR1 SGHVS and CDR2 FQNEAQ. The CDR3 is 15 residues long. DNA of the CDR3: TGTGCCAGCAGCCCGACTAGCGGTATGTCTAATGAGCAGTTCTTC. Encoded protein: CASSPTSGMSNEQFF.

The chain is built from TRBV6-6 and TRBJ2-5; D might be TRBD2 (6 bases). Matching the DNA end better, TRBJ2-7 makes the J call doubtful. The CDR3 runs to 13 residues. CDR1 is MNHNY, CDR2 SVGAGI, per germline (reference sequence). Here the CDR3 reads CASMTGESYEQYF. The CDR3 bases are TGTGCCAGCATGACGGGAGAGTCCTACGAGCAGTACTTC.

The chain links TRBV7-9 to TRBJ2-5; D is possibly TRBD2 (7 bases). CDR1 and CDR2 (germline): SEHNR, FQNEAQ (reference sequence). There are 16 residues in the CDR3. V lost 4 bases, J lost 5 bases, and 20 bases lay in between. CDR3 nucleotide sequence: TGTGCCAGCAGCTCCGGTCTAGTGGGGGGGCAGGAGACCCAGTACTTC. This codes for CASSSGLVGGQETQYF. The full variable domain, rest sourced from reference TRBV7-9 and TRBJ2-5, is DTGVSQNPRHKITKRGQNVTFRCDPISEHNRLYWYRQTLGQGPEFLTYFQNEAQLEKSRLLSDRFSAERPKGSFSTLEIQRTEQGDSAMYLCASSSGLVGGQETQYFGPGTRLLVL.

This clone was counted once. The chain has TRBV5-1 and TRBJ1-4; D perhaps matches TRBD1 (5 bases). There are 14 residues in the CDR3. CDR1 is SGHRS and CDR2 is YFSETQ in the germline V gene. The V and J ends lost 4 bases and 0 bases respectively, with 7 bases between them. The CDR3 is CASSRGATNEKLFF. CDR3 DNA sequence: TGCGCCAGCAGCCGGGGGGCAACTAATGAAAAACTGTTTTTT.